This TCR beta chain was sequenced for a study of cytotoxic CD8 clonotypes in ibrutinib-treated CLL. On the study more broadly: Some 10 relapsed/refractory, roughly 15 treatment-naive; roughly 18 IGHV unmutated.

Trimming removed 5 bases at V and 5 bases at J, with 6 bases between. The CDR3 length is 11 residues. Germline CDR1 reads MDHEN; CDR2 reads SYDVKM. Data came from immunoSEQ multiplex PCR; TCRdb stores just in-frame clones and leaves some out. Among 58,000 or so clones listed, less than 75% were seen once. Points on this clone: Its antigen is as yet unknown.

Findings and caveats of the study: Clonality showed a rise at ibrutinib response that reversed toward baseline at progression. Under treatment, the uncommon public clonotypes either contracted or remained stable.

The sequencing here drew on PBMCs, taken after 12 months of ibrutinib treatment. This sequence was found in a human donor with chronic lymphocytic leukemia. J is TRBJ2-5 and V is TRBV28; D is uncertain. This chain's CDR3 is CASSVLETQYF. The CDR3 DNA sequence: TGTGCCAGCAGTGTTCTGGAGACCCAGTACTTC.